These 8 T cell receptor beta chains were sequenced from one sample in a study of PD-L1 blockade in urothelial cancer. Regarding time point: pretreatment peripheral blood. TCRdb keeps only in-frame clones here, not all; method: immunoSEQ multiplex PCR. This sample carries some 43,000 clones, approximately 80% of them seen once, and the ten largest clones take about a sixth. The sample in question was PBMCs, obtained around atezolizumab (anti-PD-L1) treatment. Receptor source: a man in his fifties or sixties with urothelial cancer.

The CDR3 sequence is CASSQRTGFAFF. Written as DNA, the CDR3 is TGTGCCAGCAGCCAACGGACAGGGTTTGCTTTCTTT. J is TRBJ1-1 and V is TRBV14, with TRBD1 matching over 8 bases. The CDR3 has 12 amino acids. Per germline, CDR1 SGHDN and CDR2 FVKESK. After removal of 2 bases from V and 11 bases from J, the junction contained 4 bases not matched to a gene.

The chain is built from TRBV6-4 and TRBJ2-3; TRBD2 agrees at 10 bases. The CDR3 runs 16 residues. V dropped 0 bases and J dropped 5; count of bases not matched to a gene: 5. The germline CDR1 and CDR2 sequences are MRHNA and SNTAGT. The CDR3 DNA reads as TGTGCCAGCAGTGACTCTCCTAGCGGGGGTCAAGATACGCAGTATTTT. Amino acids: CASSDSPSGGQDTQYF.

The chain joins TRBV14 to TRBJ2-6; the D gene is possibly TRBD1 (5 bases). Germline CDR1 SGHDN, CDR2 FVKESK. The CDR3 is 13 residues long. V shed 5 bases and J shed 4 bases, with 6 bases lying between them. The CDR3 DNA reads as TGTGCCAGCAGCAAGGGGGGGGCCAACGTCCTGACTTTC. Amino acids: CASSKGGANVLTF.

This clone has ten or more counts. Here the CDR3 reads CASSEIGFSNTGELFF. Written as DNA, the CDR3 is TGTGCCAGCAGTGAAATCGGGTTTTCAAACACCGGGGAGCTGTTTTTT. V and J are TRBV2 and TRBJ2-2, with D hard to call. The CDR3 runs 16 residues. Between the trimmed V and J ends, which lost 2 bases and 2 bases, there was a span of 12 bases. CDR1 SNHLY and CDR2 FYNNEI come from the germline V gene.

The CDR3 sequence is CASSQGRGLYEQYF. Here the CDR3 DNA reads TGTGCCAGCTCACAGGGGCGAGGTCTCTACGAGCAGTACTTC. J is TRBJ2-7 and V is TRBV18; the D gene is possibly TRBD1 (5 bases). Germline V gene data show CDR1 as KGHSH and CDR2 as LQKENI. Trimming took 4 bases from V and 3 from J, leaving 13 bases between them. The CDR3 is made up of 14 amino acids.

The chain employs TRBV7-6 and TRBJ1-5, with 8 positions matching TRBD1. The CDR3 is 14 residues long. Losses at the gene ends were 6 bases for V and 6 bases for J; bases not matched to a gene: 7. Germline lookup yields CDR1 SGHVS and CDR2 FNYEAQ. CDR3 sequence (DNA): TGTGCCAGCAGTCGGGACAGGACGAGTCAGCCCCAGCATTTT. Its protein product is CASSRDRTSQPQHF.

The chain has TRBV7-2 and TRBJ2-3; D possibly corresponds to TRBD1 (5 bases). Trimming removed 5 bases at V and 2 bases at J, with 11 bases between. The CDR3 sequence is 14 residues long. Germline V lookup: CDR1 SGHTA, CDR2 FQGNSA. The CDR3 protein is CASSKDSPTDTQYF. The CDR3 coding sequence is TGTGCCAGCAGCAAAGACAGTCCCACAGATACGCAGTATTTT. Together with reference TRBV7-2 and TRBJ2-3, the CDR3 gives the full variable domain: GAGVSQSPSNKVTEKGKDVELRCDPISGHTALYWYRQSLGQGLEFLIYFQGNSAPDKSGLPSDRFSAERTGGSVSTLTIQRTQQEDSAVYLCASSKDSPTDTQYFGPGTRLTVL.

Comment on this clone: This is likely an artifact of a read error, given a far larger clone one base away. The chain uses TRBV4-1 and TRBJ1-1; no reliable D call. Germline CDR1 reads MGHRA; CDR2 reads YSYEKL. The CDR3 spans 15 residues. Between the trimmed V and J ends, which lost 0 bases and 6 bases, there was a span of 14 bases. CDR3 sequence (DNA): TGCGCCAGCAGCCAAGAAGGGAGAGGTTGGGCTGAAGCTTTCTTT. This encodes CASSQEGRGWAEAFF.